This T cell receptor (beta chain) was found in a study of Graves' ophthalmopathy and Graves' hyperthyroidism. Beta-chain TCR CDR3 regions were amplified from RNA transcripts. Second-round multiplex PCR followed a first-round RT-PCR using HTBI primers. TCRdb re-analysed the multiplex PCR reads in MiXCR, keeping a single row per CDR3 protein. This repertoire shows 200,000 to 250,000 distinct CDR3 sequences, 29% found once; its top ten account for about 9.3%. This clonotype has ten or more counts. This CDR3 has 15 amino acids. Trimming left V 4 bases short and J 7 bases short, with 19 bases between. Germline V gene lookup returns CDR1 SGHAT and CDR2 FQNNGV. Enrollment excluded any patients with other autoimmune diseases, uncontrolled infections, pregnancy or lactation. Each diagnosis was determined on the basis of clinical symptoms, serum thyroxine, TRAb, thyroid ultrasound and orbital computed tomography. Sampling over 8 ml of fresh peripheral blood provided the PBMCs.

The chain links TRBV11-2 to TRBJ1-2; D is possibly TRBD1 (6 bases). Sequencing was carried out using peripheral blood. The clonotype originates from a man aged 45-65 years with Graves' ophthalmopathy. DNA of the CDR3: TGTGCCAGCAGCTCCCCACAAACAGGGCAGGGTGGCTACACCTTC. Amino acid sequence: CASSSPQTGQGGYTF.